The present T cell receptor beta chain was sequenced within a study of PD-L1 blockade in urothelial cancer. Synthetic TCR analog templates were spiked into each PCR. Libraries were prepared by immunoSEQ multiplex PCR; TCRdb keeps only in-frame clonotypes and omits some of them. The data contain approximately 51,000 clones, around 88% of them singletons. To note about this clone: Its specificity is not known.

This CDR3 is 18 amino acids long. The V end was cut by 3 bases, the J end by 5 bases, with 22 bases between. Germline V gene sequence: CDR1 MGHRA, CDR2 YSYEKL. Study outcomes and limitations: Tumor-linked clones in blood grew more by 3 weeks in durable-benefit patients.

V gene TRBV4-1 combines with J gene TRBJ2-2; D might be TRBD1 (6 bases). The receptor was isolated from a man aged 60-69 years with urothelial cancer. Sequences were derived from PBMCs, sampled around atezolizumab (anti-PD-L1) treatment. The CDR3 DNA follows: TGCGCCAGCAGCCATTTCCTCAGGGGCGAGGGGAGAACCGGGGAGCTGTTTTTT. Its translation: CASSHFLRGEGRTGELFF.